This T cell receptor beta chain is from a study of siplizumab effects on memory and regulatory T cells (dated by TCRdb to about 2019). Study-level background: The study looked at the effect of siplizumab, an anti-CD2 antibody, on alloreactive T-cell subsets in allogeneic mixed lymphocyte reactions made from human PBMCs. General study outcomes and caveats: Sequences below about 10^-5 frequency were poorly captured, so only a minor fraction of alloreactive clones could be mapped to unstimulated subsets. The suppressive function of proliferating Tregs from siplizumab cultures was not functionally confirmed. About 80-96% of proliferating CD4+ or CD8+ clones could not be given a naive or memory phenotype. Of the alloreactive CD4+ clones that could be mapped, the Treg-derived share averaged about 63% with siplizumab compared with under 30% in control reactions. Unstimulated naive T cells appeared to be more diverse than memory T cells, and naive cells seemed to make a substantial contribution to the alloresponse. Siplizumab significantly reduced the cumulative frequency of alloreactive sequences traceable to unstimulated CD4+ memory T cells.

The CDR3 contains 14 residues, cysteine and phenylalanine counted. Only the CDR3 part of the read is kept: 42 bases, read in frame from the first base. The germline V gene (reference sequence) yields LNHDA for CDR1 and SQIVND for CDR2. Ends trimmed: V by 8 bases, J by 4 bases; bases unmatched to a gene: 8. Concerning this clone itself: Which antigen it targets is not known. It has no much larger one-base neighbor in the sample; base qualities were not kept.

Sorted unstimulated T cells and proliferating T cells recovered from mixed lymphocyte reactions were subjected to TCRbeta CDR3 sequencing. Fresh whole blood from approximately ten HLA-typed healthy donors was used to isolate PBMCs. To map where alloreactive clones came from, CD4+ regulatory T cells in the unstimulated state were FACS-sorted. Library construction relied on the immunoSEQ multiplex PCR assay. Each sample had some 10^5 TCR templates assayed by the deep sequencing platform. Genomic DNA extracted from sorted T cells was used for TCRbeta CDR3 sequencing. The source study handled its data this way. The R programming language was used for clonal analysis of the TCRbeta CDR3 data. Comparing unstimulated samples against CFSE-low samples taken after the reaction was how alloreactive CD4+ and CD8+ clones were defined. Regulatory or non-regulatory origin of alloreactive CD4+ clones was assigned by matching sequences to the sorted unstimulated Treg and non-Treg repertoires. Sourced from immuneACCESS, this table was stored by TCRdb with only in-frame sequences that have V and J called. A share of the clones is absent; for the studies checked, an unresolved V gene accounts for under half, and the remainder has no known explanation. From that table come the V and J calls and clone size; the DNA was used to work out D and trimming. Recorded for this sample are just under 85,000 clones; approximately 86% of them occurred a single time. More than 1.5% of the sample lies in the top ten.

The V and J genes are TRBV19 and TRBJ2-5, and 9 junctional nucleotides match TRBD1. The receptor was isolated from a human donor in good health. Input material: Tregs sorted from blood. The CDR3 protein: CASLQPGQGETQYF. The nucleotide sequence reads TGTGCCAGTCTTCAACCGGGACAGGGAGAGACCCAGTACTTC.